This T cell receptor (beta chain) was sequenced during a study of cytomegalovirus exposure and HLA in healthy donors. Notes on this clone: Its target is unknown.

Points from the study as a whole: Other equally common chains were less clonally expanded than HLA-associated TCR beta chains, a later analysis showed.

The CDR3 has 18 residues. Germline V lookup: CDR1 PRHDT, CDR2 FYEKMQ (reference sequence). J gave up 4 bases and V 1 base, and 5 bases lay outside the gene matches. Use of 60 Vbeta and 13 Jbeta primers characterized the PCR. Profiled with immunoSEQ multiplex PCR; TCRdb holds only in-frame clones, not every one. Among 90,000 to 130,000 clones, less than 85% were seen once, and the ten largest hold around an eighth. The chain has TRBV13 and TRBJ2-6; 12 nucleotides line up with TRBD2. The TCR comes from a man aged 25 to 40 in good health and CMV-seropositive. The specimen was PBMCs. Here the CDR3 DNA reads TGTGCCAGCAGCTTAGTACTAGCGGGGGGCCCCGGGGCCAACGTCCTGACTTTC. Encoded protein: CASSLVLAGGPGANVLTF.